This T cell receptor (beta chain) was found in a study of cytomegalovirus exposure and HLA in healthy donors. Overall study results and limits: The majority of TCR sequences were rare, yet some public TCRs appeared in many donors. Associated with cytomegalovirus, according to the listing, were approximately 160 TCR beta chains.

An approximately 120-subject validation cohort, separate from the roughly 670-subject first cohort, supplied the donors. Worth noting for this clone: Its antigen is undetermined.

Here immunoSEQ multiplex PCR was the method, and the copy in TCRdb shows in-frame clones only, minus some. The sample lists about 150,000 clones; 85% to 95% were seen once. The germline V gene has CDR1 SGHNT and CDR2 YYREEE (reference sequence). This CDR3 has 16 amino acids. The junction had 4 bases not matched to a gene; V was cut back by 4 bases and J by 2 bases. This TCR was recovered from a man between 18 and 29 years old in good health and CMV-seropositive. This chain links TRBV5-4 with TRBJ2-3, with 13 bases aligning to TRBD2. The sequenced sample was PBMCs. The CDR3 is CASSQGLAGNTDTQYF. CDR3 sequence (DNA): TGTGCCAGCAGCCAGGGACTAGCGGGGAACACAGATACGCAGTATTTT.